This T cell receptor (beta chain) stems from a study of cytomegalovirus exposure and HLA in healthy donors. The study's findings and limits: Being indistinguishable, some V segments were excluded, TRBV6-2 and TRBV6-3 among them. It was reported that TCR beta sequences correctly inferred the HLA-A and HLA-B alleles for most subjects.

Amplification used 60 Vbeta primers and 13 Jbeta primers. Sequencing was performed with immunoSEQ multiplex PCR; in TCRdb, only in-frame clones are kept and a portion is missing. The sample carries fewer than 200,000 clones, about four fifths recorded once. The germline V gene has CDR1 SNHLY and CDR2 FYNNEI. The CDR3 consists of 16 residues. Losses at the gene ends were 3 bases for V and 4 bases for J; bases not matched to a gene: 1. In this sample, this clone turned up once. Antigen unknown. The chain uses TRBV2 and TRBJ2-1; 15 bases align to TRBD2. Material: PBMCs. This receptor was taken from a girl between 5 and 17 years old in good health and CMV-seropositive. The CDR3 spells CASSDGLAGGYNEQFF. Written as DNA, the CDR3 is TGTGCCAGCAGTGATGGACTAGCGGGAGGGTACAATGAGCAGTTCTTC. The complete variable domain, with remaining parts taken from reference TRBV2 and TRBJ2-1, reads EPEVTQTPSHQVTQMGQEVILRCVPISNHLYFYWYRQILGQKVEFLVSFYNNEISEKSEIFDDQFSVERPDGSNFTLKIRSTKLEDSAMYFCASSDGLAGGYNEQFFGPGTRLTVL.